A single TCR beta chain is shown here with its context. Its cognate antigen is unknown. CD45RA+ naive and CD45RA-negative memory subsets were separated from CD4+ cells. The germline CDR1 and CDR2 sequences are MNHNS and SASEGT. J was trimmed by 13 bases and V by 3 bases; bases with no gene match: 12. The CDR3 is 13 amino acids. For each subset, genomic DNA was distributed in equal portions over several immunoSEQ plates. This table comes from immunoSEQ multiplex PCR, and its TCRdb copy is limited to in-frame clones, with some not included. The table shows approximately 2,300,000 clones, with around 92% occurring only once. This specimen comes from a study of shared clonotypes between healthy human individuals. Whole-study findings and limits: Lower generation probabilities were found for non-shared clonotypes than for those shared by all four donors. For naive CD4 cells, around 5.1% of clonotypes were shared across a handful of donors.

The chain links TRBV6-1 to TRBJ2-7; 7 bases agree with TRBD1. This receptor was identified in a man aged 18-30 years in good health. Some clones in this sample may be carry-over from other donors' samples. The material sequenced was naive CD4+ T cells from PBMCs. Subset of the sample: CD45RA+ positively selected. The CDR3 is CASSDVTGLSCYF. CDR3 in DNA: TGTGCCAGCAGTGATGTGACAGGGTTGAGTTGTTACTTC.